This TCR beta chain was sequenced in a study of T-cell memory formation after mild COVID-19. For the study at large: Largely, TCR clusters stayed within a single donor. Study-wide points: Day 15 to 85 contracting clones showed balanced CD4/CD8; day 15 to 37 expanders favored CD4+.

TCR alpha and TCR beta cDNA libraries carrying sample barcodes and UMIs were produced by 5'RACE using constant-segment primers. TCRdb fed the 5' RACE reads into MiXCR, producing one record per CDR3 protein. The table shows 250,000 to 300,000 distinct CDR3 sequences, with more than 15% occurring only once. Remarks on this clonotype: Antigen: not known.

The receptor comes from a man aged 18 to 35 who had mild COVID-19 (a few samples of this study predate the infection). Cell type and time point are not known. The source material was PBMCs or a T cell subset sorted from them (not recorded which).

The CDR3 nucleotides are TGTGCCAGCAGCGCCTACAGGGGTAACATTCAGTACTTC. Its translation is CASSAYRGNIQYF. The V and J genes are TRBV9 and TRBJ2-4, with TRBD1 matching over 7 bases. Germline V gene data show CDR1 as SGDLS and CDR2 as YYNGEE. The CDR3 has 13 residues. Trimming at V came to 3 bases and at J to 7 bases, leaving 4 bases not matched to a gene.